This T cell receptor (beta chain) was profiled in a study of T-cell reconstitution after alpha-beta-depleted transplantation in children. Looked up from germline, CDR1 is SGHTA and CDR2 is FQGNSA. The CDR3 is 13 residues long. V was clipped by 4 bases and J by 9 bases, with 13 bases between them. At least ten counts were recorded for this clonotype. Library preparation (for TCRbeta) was performed with unique molecular identifiers. MiXCR, applied by TCRdb to the PCR reads, yields one record per CDR3 protein. The sample yields more than 60,000 distinct CDR3 sequences, roughly 6.6% seen once. The J gene is TRBJ2-1, the V gene TRBV7-2, with D possibly called TRBD1 or TRBD2 (5 bases each). The sample consisted of PBMCs from the stem cell graft donor, taken from the stem cell graft. The source of this sequence is a human donor who donated a stem cell graft to a child with acute lymphoblastic leukemia. The CDR3 nucleotides read TGTGCCAGCAGCTACCGGGGCCTTTCTGAGCAGTTCTTC. This gives the protein CASSYRGLSEQFF.